Listed below are T cell receptor beta chains from one sample, sequenced in a study of post-analysis software for immune sequencing data. TCRdb reprocessed the PCR reads with MiXCR, giving one entry per CDR3 protein. The sample contains roughly 430,000 distinct CDR3 sequences, more than 30% of which appear only once. Sequenced: blood. The source of these receptors is a girl aged 2 to 10 with multiple sclerosis. The CDR3 runs from the conserved cysteine through the conserved F or W. The D gene is left open where the match is weak. Expanded clones are given a class, and other clones once, few, many or no size at all.

J gene,V gene,clone size,D gene,CDR3 DNA,CDR3 protein
TRBJ2-7,TRBV6-5,few,TRBD1,TGTGCCAGCAGAAAAGAACGGACAGGGCCCTCCTACGAGCAGTACTTC,CASRKERTGPSYEQYF
TRBJ2-7,TRBV3-1,NA,NA,TGTGCCAGCAGCCAAGATGGTGGGGGCGAGCAGTACTTC,CASSQDGGGEQYF
TRBJ2-3,TRBV6-5,NA,NA,TGTGCCAGCAGTACCTCGCCGGGCATACATACGCAGTATTTT,CASSTSPGIHTQYF
TRBJ1-2,TRBV9,NA,TRBD1,TGTGCCAGCAGGGTCCGGCGGGACAGGAGAGGGGAGCCAGGATTGAGTGGCTACACCTTC,CASRVRRDRRGEPGLSGYTF
TRBJ2-5,TRBV20-1,NA,NA,TGCAGTGCTGGGCAGTCCGCACAAGAGACCCAGTACTTC,CSAGQSAQETQYF
TRBJ1-1,TRBV6-5,NA,NA,TGTGCCAGCAAACAGAACACTGAAGCTTTCTTT,CASKQNTEAFF
TRBJ1-1,TRBV4-3,few,NA,TGCGCCAGCAGCCAGGGTACCGCGGGGGCCGCCGAAGCTTTCTTT,CASSQGTAGAAEAFF
TRBJ2-7,TRBV28,NA,TRBD1,TGTGCCAGCAGCTTCTATGGGGGACAGGGACTCTACGAGCAGTACTTC,CASSFYGGQGLYEQYF
TRBJ2-5,TRBV6-5,NA,NA,TGTGCCAGCAGTTACTGGGTAATGGCTGAGCAGTACTTC,CASSYWVMAEQYF
TRBJ1-5,TRBV12-3/TRBV12-4,few,NA,TGTGCCAGCAGTCCGACAGCTCGCAATCAGCCCCAGCATTTT,CASSPTARNQPQHF
TRBJ2-7,TRBV6-1,NA,NA,TGTGCCAGCAGGGACGACCCGGGATTTACTTACGAGCAGTACTTC,CASRDDPGFTYEQYF
TRBJ2-5,TRBV5-1,few,TRBD2,TGCGCCAGCAGCTTGTATGGGACTAAGGAGACCCAGTACTTC,CASSLYGTKETQYF
TRBJ2-5,TRBV29-1,few,NA,TGCAGCGTTGAACGGCAAGGAGAGACCCAGTACTTC,CSVERQGETQYF
TRBJ1-2,TRBV7-2,NA,TRBD1,TGTGCCAGCAGCCAGGGACAGGACGGAATTCATGGCTACACCTTC,CASSQGQDGIHGYTF
TRBJ1-2,TRBV7-3,few,TRBD1,TGTGCCAGCAGCCCGGGGGACAGGGGGCCGGAGGGCTACACCTTC,CASSPGDRGPEGYTF
TRBJ2-5,TRBV7-9,NA,NA,TGTGCCAGCAGCCCCATCCCCCAGCGGAAACAAGAGACCCAGTACTTC,CASSPIPQRKQETQYF
TRBJ2-7,TRBV28,few,NA,TGTGCCAGCAGACCTCGTGGCGGGACCCACGAGCAGTACTTC,CASRPRGGTHEQYF
TRBJ2-7,TRBV20-1,few,NA,TGCAGTGCTAGCGGGACTTACGACGAGCAGTACTTC,CSASGTYDEQYF
TRBJ2-5,TRBV7-9,NA,NA,TGTGCCAGCGAGCCCGATAACCAAGAGACCCAGTACTTC,CASEPDNQETQYF
TRBJ2-5,TRBV7-2,NA,NA,TGTGCCAGCAGCTCCCGGGCCCCGGACTATCAGTACTTC,CASSSRAPDYQYF
TRBJ1-1,TRBV18,once,NA,TGTGCCAGCTCGCGTCAAGGGGATGGGTACACTGAAGCTTTCTTT,CASSRQGDGYTEAFF
TRBJ2-3,TRBV13,NA,NA,TGTGCCAGCAGCTTAGCGGGGAAGCGGGCAGATACGCAGTATTTT,CASSLAGKRADTQYF
TRBJ2-1,TRBV7-9,NA,NA,TGTGCCAGCAGCTTGGGAGTATGGGACCCCGCGTTCTTC,CASSLGVWDPAFF
TRBJ2-5,TRBV5-1,few,NA,TGCGCCAGCAGCCAGAATACGAGGGCGTTCGGGGAGACCCAGTACTTC,CASSQNTRAFGETQYF
TRBJ2-1,TRBV7-9,NA,TRBD1,TGTGCCAGCAGCTCAGGACAGGAGTCTCTCCGCGGGTTCTTC,CASSSGQESLRGFF
TRBJ2-7,TRBV5-1,NA,NA,TGCGCCAGCAGCTTGGATGGCAGCACTCCAGGAATCCGTTACGAGCAGTACTTC,CASSLDGSTPGIRYEQYF
TRBJ2-3,TRBV20-1,NA,TRBD1,TGCAGTGCCATGGACAGGGGACATAGCACAGATACGCAGTATTTT,CSAMDRGHSTDTQYF
TRBJ1-5,TRBV28,NA,NA,TGTGCCAGCAACCCCAGACGGCAAGGCAATCAGCCCCAGCATTTT,CASNPRRQGNQPQHF
TRBJ1-2,TRBV10-3,NA,TRBD1,TGTGCCATCAGTGAGAGACAGGGATGGAACTATGGCTACACCTTC,CAISERQGWNYGYTF
TRBJ1-1,TRBV20-1,NA,NA,TGCAGTGCTAGATCGGACAGCCAAGCGACCATGAACACTGAAGCTTTCTTT,CSARSDSQATMNTEAFF
TRBJ1-4,TRBV15,few,NA,TGTGCCACCAGCAGAGTGAGGGGAACTAATGAAAAACTGTTTTTT,CATSRVRGTNEKLFF